This T cell receptor beta chain was retrieved from a study of blood T cell repertoires in COVID-19. Overall study context: Acute and convalescent COVID-19 samples came from the United States, Italy and Spain. From T cells, B-cell-depleted T cells, or PBMCs came the material, which was cDNA or gDNA.

In the source study's methods: By means of reference gene primer amplification, nucleated cell counts were estimated. Some clones are missing from TCRdb's copy, which holds only in-frame ones; the method was immunoSEQ multiplex PCR. V and J calls and clone size come straight from that table; D and trimming were deduced from the DNA. The sample records roughly 140,000 clones, around 87% being singletons. Trimming pared 7 bases from V and 2 bases from J, leaving 13 bases between. The germline V gene has CDR1 SGHKS and CDR2 YYEKEE (reference sequence). The CDR3 sequence is 13 residues long. Sequenced input: peripheral blood. The sequence derives from a human donor in a cohort sampled during active COVID-19. This chain joins TRBV5-5 and TRBJ2-7; D unresolved. The CDR3 coding sequence is TGTGCCAGCCGTTCTCATAGCACCTACGAGCAGTACTTC. Translating it yields CASRSHSTYEQYF.